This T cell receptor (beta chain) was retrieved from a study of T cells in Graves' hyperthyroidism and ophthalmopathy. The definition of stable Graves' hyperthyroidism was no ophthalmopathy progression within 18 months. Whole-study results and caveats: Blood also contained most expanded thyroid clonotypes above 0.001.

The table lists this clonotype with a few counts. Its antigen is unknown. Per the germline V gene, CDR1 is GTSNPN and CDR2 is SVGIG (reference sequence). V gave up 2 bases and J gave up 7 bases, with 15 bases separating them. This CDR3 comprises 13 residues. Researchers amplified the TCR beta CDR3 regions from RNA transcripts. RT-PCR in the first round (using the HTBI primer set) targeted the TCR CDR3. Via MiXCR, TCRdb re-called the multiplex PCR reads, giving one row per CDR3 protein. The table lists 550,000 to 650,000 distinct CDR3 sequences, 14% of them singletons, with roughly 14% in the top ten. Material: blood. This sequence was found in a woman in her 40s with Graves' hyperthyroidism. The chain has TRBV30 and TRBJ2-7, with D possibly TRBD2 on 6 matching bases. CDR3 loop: CAWSLGRNREQYF. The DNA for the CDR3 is TGTGCCTGGAGTCTCGGGAGAAATCGTGAGCAGTACTTC.